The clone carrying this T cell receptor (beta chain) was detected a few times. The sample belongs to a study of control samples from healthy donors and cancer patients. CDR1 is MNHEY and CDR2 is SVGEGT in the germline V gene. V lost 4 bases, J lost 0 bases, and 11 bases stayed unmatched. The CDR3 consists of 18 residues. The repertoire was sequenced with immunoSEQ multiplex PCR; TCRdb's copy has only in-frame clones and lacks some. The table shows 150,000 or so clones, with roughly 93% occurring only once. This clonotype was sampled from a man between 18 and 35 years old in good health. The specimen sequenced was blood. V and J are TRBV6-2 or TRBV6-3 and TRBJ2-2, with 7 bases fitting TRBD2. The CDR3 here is CASSSAREDTSNTGELFF. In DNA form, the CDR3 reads TGTGCCAGCAGTTCCGCCCGGGAGGATACATCGAACACCGGGGAGCTGTTTTTT.